Listed below are T cell receptor beta chains from one sample, sequenced in a study of memory B cells and T cells in multiple sclerosis. Method: immunoSEQ multiplex PCR; TCRdb's copy keeps in-frame clones and lacks some. This table holds approximately 14,000 clones, almost 70% found once. The sequenced sample was memory (CD45RO+) CD4+ T cells from blood. Every receptor here comes from a human donor with multiple sclerosis. Both conserved end residues are part of each CDR3. The order of the fields is D gene, V gene, J gene, CDR3 protein. The D gene is left open where the match is weak.

d_gene: .; v_gene: TRBV5-6; j_gene: TRBJ1-1; CDR3aa: CASSFPGLNTEAFF
d_gene: TRBD1; v_gene: TRBV2; j_gene: TRBJ1-2; CDR3aa: CASSVQQGAYGYTF
d_gene: .; v_gene: TRBV28; j_gene: TRBJ1-5; CDR3aa: CASSSGNQPQHF
d_gene: .; v_gene: TRBV30; j_gene: TRBJ1-1; CDR3aa: CAWTLTNTEAFF
d_gene: .; v_gene: TRBV29-1; j_gene: TRBJ2-5; CDR3aa: CSATVTENQYF
d_gene: .; v_gene: TRBV2; j_gene: TRBJ1-2; CDR3aa: CASTGSDYGYTF
d_gene: TRBD1; v_gene: TRBV7-8; j_gene: TRBJ2-3; CDR3aa: CASSFLGQEVSDTQYF
d_gene: .; v_gene: TRBV28; j_gene: TRBJ2-5; CDR3aa: CASSWGRGNLETQYF
d_gene: .; v_gene: TRBV10-2; j_gene: TRBJ1-5; CDR3aa: CASSRTDSNQPQHF
d_gene: TRBD2; v_gene: TRBV5-6; j_gene: TRBJ2-1; CDR3aa: CASSVSGGGYNEQFF
d_gene: TRBD1; v_gene: TRBV7-3; j_gene: TRBJ2-3; CDR3aa: CASSYQGADTQYF
d_gene: TRBD2; v_gene: TRBV7-3; j_gene: TRBJ2-3; CDR3aa: CASSLGLAGDTQYF
d_gene: .; v_gene: TRBV20-1; j_gene: TRBJ2-5; CDR3aa: CSARSSETQYF
d_gene: .; v_gene: TRBV7-7; j_gene: TRBJ2-1; CDR3aa: CASSVDRYNEQFF
d_gene: TRBD2; v_gene: TRBV29-1; j_gene: TRBJ2-3; CDR3aa: CSVKREGLYTQYF
d_gene: TRBD1; v_gene: TRBV5-1; j_gene: TRBJ2-1; CDR3aa: CASSSLTGNNEQFF
d_gene: TRBD1; v_gene: TRBV5-4; j_gene: TRBJ1-2; CDR3aa: CASSTQGAVAYGYTF
d_gene: .; v_gene: TRBV7-6; j_gene: TRBJ2-1; CDR3aa: CASSLVTATYNEQFF
d_gene: .; v_gene: TRBV9; j_gene: TRBJ2-1; CDR3aa: CASSRSGPGYNEQFF
d_gene: TRBD1; v_gene: TRBV10-3; j_gene: TRBJ1-2; CDR3aa: CAISEFSGQGAGGYTF
d_gene: TRBD1; v_gene: TRBV7-8; j_gene: TRBJ2-1; CDR3aa: CASSLVILDRVYNEQFF
d_gene: .; v_gene: TRBV6-1; j_gene: TRBJ2-5; CDR3aa: CASSLQGGQETQYF
d_gene: .; v_gene: TRBV28; j_gene: TRBJ1-4; CDR3aa: CASSRWTEGDEKLFF
d_gene: .; v_gene: TRBV2; j_gene: TRBJ2-3; CDR3aa: CASGQSPSTDTQYF
d_gene: .; v_gene: TRBV2; j_gene: TRBJ1-5; CDR3aa: CASSVGQSNQPQHF
d_gene: .; v_gene: TRBV21-1; j_gene: TRBJ2-7; CDR3aa: CASSKPQLAGRVSYEQYF
d_gene: TRBD1; v_gene: TRBV6-1; j_gene: TRBJ2-2; CDR3aa: CASTLTTGVGGELFF
d_gene: .; v_gene: TRBV7-2; j_gene: TRBJ2-7; CDR3aa: CASSFEDNSYEQYF
d_gene: TRBD2; v_gene: TRBV18; j_gene: TRBJ2-7; CDR3aa: CASSPLAGGLTYEQYF
d_gene: .; v_gene: TRBV6-5; j_gene: TRBJ1-6; CDR3aa: CASSYFSGIRNSPLHF
d_gene: .; v_gene: TRBV6-6; j_gene: TRBJ2-7; CDR3aa: CASSVLDYEQYF
d_gene: .; v_gene: TRBV29-1; j_gene: TRBJ2-6; CDR3aa: CSVAIPRTVSSGANVLTF
d_gene: .; v_gene: TRBV4-1; j_gene: TRBJ1-1; CDR3aa: CASSQDQGTPLNTEAFF
d_gene: TRBD2; v_gene: TRBV29-1; j_gene: TRBJ2-7; CDR3aa: CSVAAGGNGEQYF
d_gene: .; v_gene: TRBV4-1; j_gene: TRBJ2-4; CDR3aa: CASSQVRELAKNIQYF
d_gene: TRBD1; v_gene: TRBV7-2; j_gene: TRBJ1-2; CDR3aa: CASSPTRGSGYTF
d_gene: TRBD2; v_gene: TRBV6-6; j_gene: TRBJ2-7; CDR3aa: CASSHTSGRSEQYF
d_gene: .; v_gene: TRBV5-1; j_gene: TRBJ2-5; CDR3aa: CASKQQVSQETQYF
d_gene: .; v_gene: TRBV9; j_gene: TRBJ1-5; CDR3aa: CASSVGWGGDQPQHF
d_gene: TRBD1; v_gene: TRBV2; j_gene: TRBJ1-6; CDR3aa: CASSEGDRANSPLHF
d_gene: .; v_gene: TRBV2; j_gene: TRBJ1-4; CDR3aa: CASRDSWEKLFF
d_gene: TRBD1; v_gene: TRBV6-5; j_gene: TRBJ1-4; CDR3aa: CASSTGVEEKLFF
d_gene: .; v_gene: TRBV5-1; j_gene: TRBJ2-5; CDR3aa: CASSSGQYQETQYF
d_gene: .; v_gene: TRBV16; j_gene: TRBJ1-1; CDR3aa: CASSQWGDTEAFF
d_gene: TRBD1; v_gene: TRBV27; j_gene: TRBJ1-5; CDR3aa: CASSFLQGAADKHF
d_gene: .; v_gene: TRBV5-6; j_gene: TRBJ2-1; CDR3aa: CASSLDPGSYNEQFF
d_gene: TRBD2; v_gene: TRBV30; j_gene: .; CDR3aa: CAWIGLAGGTYEQYF
d_gene: .; v_gene: TRBV15; j_gene: TRBJ1-6; CDR3aa: CATSRARQYNSPLHF
d_gene: .; v_gene: TRBV7-9; j_gene: TRBJ2-7; CDR3aa: CASSLDRDFHEQYF
d_gene: .; v_gene: TRBV6-6; j_gene: TRBJ2-2; CDR3aa: CASSSRRDTGELFF
d_gene: TRBD2; v_gene: TRBV28; j_gene: TRBJ2-1; CDR3aa: CASSTLILAGPSSYNEQFF
d_gene: .; v_gene: TRBV4-1; j_gene: TRBJ2-3; CDR3aa: CASSQVQGPSTDTQYF
d_gene: TRBD1; v_gene: TRBV6-1; j_gene: TRBJ1-1; CDR3aa: CASRRQGAGNTEAFF